A selection of T cell receptor beta chains follows, all from one sample in a study of T cells in Graves' hyperthyroidism and ophthalmopathy. TCRdb analysed the multiplex PCR reads with MiXCR anew, one entry per CDR3 protein. The data hold tens of thousands of distinct CDR3 sequences, with roughly 49% observed a single time. Specimen: blood. The source of these receptors is a woman in her 50s with Graves' hyperthyroidism that later progressed to Graves' ophthalmopathy. Both conserved end residues are part of each CDR3.

J gene	V gene	CDR3 protein
TRBJ1-5	TRBV6-1	CASSADRGPRSGEPQHF
TRBJ1-2	TRBV7-2	CASSSRGEDGYTF
TRBJ2-1	TRBV9	CASSGSGMAYNEQFF
TRBJ2-3	TRBV7-9	CASSNGPDTQYF
TRBJ2-1	TRBV7-3	CASSWTAENTEQFF
TRBJ2-1	TRBV6-4	CASSLTQGSGPYNEQFF
TRBJ1-6	TRBV6-1	CASREMGDSPLHF
TRBJ2-4	TRBV2	CASSKASGAKNIQYF
TRBJ1-2	TRBV9	CASSVAAQGGWVGENYGYTF
TRBJ1-1	TRBV6-5	CASSFKQGARTEAFF
TRBJ2-5	TRBV5-8	CASSWGQGTETQYF
TRBJ2-7	TRBV12-3/TRBV12-4	CASSLSGDYEQYF
TRBJ2-4	TRBV20-1	CSAPDTGRNIQYF
TRBJ2-3	TRBV20-1	CSASSPADTQYF
TRBJ2-5	TRBV30	CARGGRGHRKETQYF
TRBJ2-1	TRBV9	CASGDGTANNEQFF
TRBJ2-3	TRBV6-5	CASSYSAAPRTDTQYF
TRBJ2-7	TRBV7-9	CASSSGTAEQYF
TRBJ2-5	TRBV7-6	CASSLTDQETQYF
TRBJ1-2	TRBV10-3	CAISESSGESDYGYTF
TRBJ2-1	TRBV12-3/TRBV12-4	CASSLGRVGSFEQFF
TRBJ2-3	TRBV24-1	CATSVGQPTDTQYF
TRBJ1-6	TRBV20-1	CSASLDSGSPLHF
TRBJ2-7	TRBV12-3/TRBV12-4	CASSSDSQYEQYF
TRBJ2-3	TRBV5-4	CASGPTGPRGDTQYF
TRBJ1-2	TRBV4-1	CACSTQTGNYGYTF
TRBJ2-7	TRBV7-8	CASSLALTKTGEQYF
TRBJ2-5	TRBV6-5	CASSYTEGANQETQYF
TRBJ1-1	TRBV7-8	CASTLNRIDTEAFF
TRBJ1-1	TRBV6-6	CASSYPTQGGGAFF
TRBJ2-1	TRBV9	CASSVDGDEQFF
TRBJ2-3	TRBV30	CAWNGILTTDTQYF
TRBJ1-4	TRBV7-9	CASSLLGTPTYEQYFGGTNEKLFF
TRBJ2-7	TRBV20-1	CSPGLAGVGYEQYF
TRBJ1-6	TRBV7-9	CASSLRGRNNSPLHF
TRBJ2-1	TRBV7-8	CASSLVLRGKHNEQFF
TRBJ2-5	TRBV24-1	CATSDEGTGTQYF
TRBJ2-2	TRBV2	CASRWDSSGNTGELFF
TRBJ2-5	TRBV11-3	CASSLFMLETQYF
TRBJ1-1	TRBV30	CAWRRGRVNTEAFF
TRBJ1-1	TRBV5-1	CASSLEGTEAFF
TRBJ2-4	TRBV6-5	CASRDVGKNIQYF
TRBJ2-1	TRBV9	CASSVNGVSYNEQFF